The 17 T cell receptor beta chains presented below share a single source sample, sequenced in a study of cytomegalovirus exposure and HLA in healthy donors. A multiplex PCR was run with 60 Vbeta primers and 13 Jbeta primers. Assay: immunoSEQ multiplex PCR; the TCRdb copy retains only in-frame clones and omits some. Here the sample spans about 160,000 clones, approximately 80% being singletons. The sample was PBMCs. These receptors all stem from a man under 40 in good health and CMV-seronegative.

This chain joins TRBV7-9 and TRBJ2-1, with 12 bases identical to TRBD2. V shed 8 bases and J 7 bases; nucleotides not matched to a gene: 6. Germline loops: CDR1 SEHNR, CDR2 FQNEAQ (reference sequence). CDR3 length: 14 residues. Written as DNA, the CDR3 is TGTGCCAGCGGGCTAGCGGGAGGGCTAAATGAGCAGTTCTTC. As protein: CASGLAGGLNEQFF.

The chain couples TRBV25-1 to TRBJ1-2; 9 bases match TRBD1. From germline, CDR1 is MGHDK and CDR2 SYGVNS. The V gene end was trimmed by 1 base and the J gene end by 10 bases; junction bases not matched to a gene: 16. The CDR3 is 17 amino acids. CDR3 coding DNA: TGTGCCAGCAGTGAATTTGTGGGCTCGGGACAGGGTGTTTACTACACCTTC. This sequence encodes CASSEFVGSGQGVYYTF.

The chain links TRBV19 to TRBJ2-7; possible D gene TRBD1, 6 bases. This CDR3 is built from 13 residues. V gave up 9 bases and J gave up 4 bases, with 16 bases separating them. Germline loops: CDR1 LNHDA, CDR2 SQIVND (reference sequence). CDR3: CASSQGNRYEQYF. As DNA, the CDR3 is TGTGCCAGCTCACAGGGAAATAGGTACGAGCAGTACTTC. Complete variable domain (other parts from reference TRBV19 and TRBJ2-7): DGGITQSPKYLFRKEGQNVTLSCEQNLNHDAMYWYRQDPGQGLRLIYYSQIVNDFQKGDIAEGYSVSREKKESFPLTVTSAQKNPTAFYLCASSQGNRYEQYFGPGTRLTVT.

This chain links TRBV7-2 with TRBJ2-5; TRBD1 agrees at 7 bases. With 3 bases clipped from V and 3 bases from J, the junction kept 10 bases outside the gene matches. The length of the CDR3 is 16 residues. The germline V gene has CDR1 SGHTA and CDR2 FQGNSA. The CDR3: CASSFRDSPLEETQYF. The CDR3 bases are TGTGCCAGCAGCTTCCGGGACAGCCCGTTGGAAGAGACCCAGTACTTC.

Here the CDR3 DNA reads TGTGCCACCAGCAGTCATGCCGGGACTGTCTATGGCTACACCTTC. Residues: CATSSHAGTVYGYTF. This chain joins TRBV15 and TRBJ1-2, with a tentative D call TRBD1 (5 bases). The CDR3 has 15 amino acids. The ends were cut back, 3 bases at V and 4 bases at J, with 15 bases in the middle. Germline values: CDR1 LNHNV, CDR2 YYDKDF (reference sequence). The variable domain in full, completed from reference TRBV15 and TRBJ1-2, reads DAMVIQNPRYQVTQFGKPVTLSCSQTLNHNVMYWYQQKSSQAPKLLFHYYDKDFNNEADTPDNFQSRRPNTSFCFLDIRSPGLGDTAMYLCATSSHAGTVYGYTFGSGTRLTVV.

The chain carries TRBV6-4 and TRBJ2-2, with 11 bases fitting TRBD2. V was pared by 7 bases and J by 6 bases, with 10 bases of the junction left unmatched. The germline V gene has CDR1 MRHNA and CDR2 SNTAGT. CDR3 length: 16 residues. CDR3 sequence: CASKQLAGDSPGELFF. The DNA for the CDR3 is TGTGCCAGCAAGCAACTAGCGGGGGACTCCCCCGGGGAGCTGTTTTTT.

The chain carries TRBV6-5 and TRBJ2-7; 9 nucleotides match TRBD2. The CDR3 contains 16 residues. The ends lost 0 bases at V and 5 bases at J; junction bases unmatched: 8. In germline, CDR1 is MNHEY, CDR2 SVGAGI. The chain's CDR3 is CASSYSSGSNFDEQYF. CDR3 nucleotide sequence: TGTGCCAGCAGTTACTCTAGCGGGAGTAATTTCGACGAGCAGTACTTC.

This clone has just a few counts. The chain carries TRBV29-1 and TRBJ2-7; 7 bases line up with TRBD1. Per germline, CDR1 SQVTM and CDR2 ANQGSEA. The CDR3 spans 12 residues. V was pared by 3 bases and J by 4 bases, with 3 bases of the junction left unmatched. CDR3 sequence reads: CSVDAGGYEQYF. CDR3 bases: TGCAGCGTTGACGCAGGGGGTTACGAGCAGTACTTC.

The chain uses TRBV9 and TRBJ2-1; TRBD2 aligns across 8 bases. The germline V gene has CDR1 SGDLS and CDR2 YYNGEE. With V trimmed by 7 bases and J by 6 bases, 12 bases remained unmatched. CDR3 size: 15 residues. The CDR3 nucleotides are TGTGCCAGCGGTTCGAACCTCCGGGGGGGCAATGAGCAGTTCTTC. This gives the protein CASGSNLRGGNEQFF.

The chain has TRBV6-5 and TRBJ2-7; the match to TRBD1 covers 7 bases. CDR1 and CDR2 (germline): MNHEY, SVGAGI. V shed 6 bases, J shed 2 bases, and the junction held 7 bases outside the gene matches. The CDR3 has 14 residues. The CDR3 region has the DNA TGTGCCAGCAGATCCCCCGACAGGGCCTACGAGCAGTACTTC. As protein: CASRSPDRAYEQYF.

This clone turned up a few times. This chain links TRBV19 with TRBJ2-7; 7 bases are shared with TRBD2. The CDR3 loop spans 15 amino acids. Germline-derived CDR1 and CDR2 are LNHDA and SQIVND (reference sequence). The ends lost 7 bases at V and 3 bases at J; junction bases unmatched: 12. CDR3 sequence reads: CASIPVGRAGYEQYF. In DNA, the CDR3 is TGTGCCAGTATCCCGGTGGGGAGGGCGGGCTACGAGCAGTACTTC.

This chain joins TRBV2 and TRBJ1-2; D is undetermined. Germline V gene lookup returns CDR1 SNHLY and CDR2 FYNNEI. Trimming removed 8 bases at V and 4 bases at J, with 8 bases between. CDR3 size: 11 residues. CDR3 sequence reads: CASVYSYGYTF. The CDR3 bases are TGTGCCAGCGTTTACAGCTATGGCTACACCTTC.

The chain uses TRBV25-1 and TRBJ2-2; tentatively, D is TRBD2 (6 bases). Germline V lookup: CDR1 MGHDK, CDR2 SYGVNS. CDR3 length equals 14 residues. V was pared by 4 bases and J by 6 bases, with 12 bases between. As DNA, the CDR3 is TGTGCCAGCAGTGCGGACGGAGGGCCCGGGGAGCTGTTTTTT. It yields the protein CASSADGGPGELFF.

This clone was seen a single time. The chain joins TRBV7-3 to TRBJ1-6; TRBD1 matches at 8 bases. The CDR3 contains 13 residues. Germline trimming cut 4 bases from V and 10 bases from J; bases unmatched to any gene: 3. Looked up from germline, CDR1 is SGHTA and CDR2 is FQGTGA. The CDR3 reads CASSSAGGSPLHF. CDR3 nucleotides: TGTGCCAGCAGCTCCGCAGGGGGCTCACCCCTCCACTTT.

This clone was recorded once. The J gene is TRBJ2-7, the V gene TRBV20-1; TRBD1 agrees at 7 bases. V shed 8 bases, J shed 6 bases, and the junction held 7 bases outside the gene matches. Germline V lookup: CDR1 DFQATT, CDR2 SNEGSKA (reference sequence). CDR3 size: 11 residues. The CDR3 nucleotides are TGCAGTCTAAGCACAGGGGCCGAGCAGTACTTC. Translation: CSLSTGAEQYF.

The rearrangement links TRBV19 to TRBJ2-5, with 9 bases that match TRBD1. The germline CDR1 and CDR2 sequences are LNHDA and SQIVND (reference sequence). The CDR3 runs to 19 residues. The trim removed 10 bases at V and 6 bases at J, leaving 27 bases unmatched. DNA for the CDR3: TGTGCCACCGCCGATACACGGGCCCCGGGACAGGGTCACTCTAAGACCCAGTACTTC. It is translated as CATADTRAPGQGHSKTQYF.

CDR3 residues: CASSLTGAGEKLFF. In DNA, the CDR3 is TGTGCCAGCAGCCTGACAGGGGCCGGTGAAAAACTGTTTTTT. The rearrangement joins TRBV7-9 to TRBJ1-4, with 8 nucleotides matching TRBD1. The trim removed 5 bases at V and 7 bases at J, leaving 6 bases unmatched. Germline V gene sequence: CDR1 SEHNR, CDR2 FQNEAQ (reference sequence). The CDR3 totals 14 residues.